The 13 T cell receptor beta chains listed next were all sequenced from one sample in a study of Graves' ophthalmopathy and Graves' hyperthyroidism. Amplification from RNA transcripts yielded the TCR beta CDR3 regions. Second-round multiplex PCR came after a first-round RT-PCR that employed HTBI primers. TCRdb reprocessed the multiplex PCR reads via MiXCR and lists one record per CDR3 protein. This table holds about 640,000 distinct CDR3 sequences, over 40% found once. The specimen sequenced was peripheral blood. The receptor source for this set is an adult man with Graves' ophthalmopathy.

This clonotype has a count of ten or more. V usage is TRBV7-8 and J usage is TRBJ2-5; no firm D call. Germline V gene lookup returns CDR1 SGHVS and CDR2 FQNEAQ. V gave up 0 bases and J gave up 7 bases, with 9 bases separating them. The CDR3 is 13 amino acids. The chain's CDR3 is CASSLADPGTQYF. Here the CDR3 DNA reads TGTGCCAGCAGCTTAGCGGACCCGGGGACCCAGTACTTC. The full variable domain, with the rest looked up from reference TRBV7-8 and TRBJ2-5, is GAGVSQSPRYKVAKRGQDVALRCDPISGHVSLFWYQQALGQGPEFLTYFQNEAQLDKSGLPSDRFFAERPEGSVSTLKIQRTQQEDSAVYLCASSLADPGTQYFGPGTRLLVL.

This clonotype was recorded many times. J is TRBJ1-4 and V is TRBV7-2, with D unresolved. The length of the CDR3 is 14 residues. Trimming stripped 1 base from V and 6 bases from J, with 9 bases between. Germline V gene data show CDR1 as SGHTA and CDR2 as FQGNSA. The CDR3 here is CASSLGRFDEKLFF. The CDR3 region has the DNA TGTGCCAGCAGCTTAGGAAGGTTTGATGAAAAACTGTTTTTT.

This clonotype came up many times. The rearrangement uses TRBV11-2 and TRBJ2-7; the D gene is possibly TRBD1 (5 bases). With 3 bases removed from V and 2 bases from J, the gap between germline ends came to 11 bases. Germline V CDR1 and CDR2: SGHAT, FQNNGV. The CDR3 has 14 amino acids. CDR3 coding DNA: TGTGCCAGCAGCTTTCGTCCGGACACCTACGAGCAGTACTTC. Translated, it gives CASSFRPDTYEQYF.

The chain has TRBV10-3 and TRBJ1-1; 9 positions agree with TRBD1. CDR1 is ENHRY, CDR2 SYGVKD, per germline. The CDR3 spans 14 residues. V trimming: 9 bases; J trimming: 1 base; junction bases outside the gene matches: 6. CDR3 residues: CAMGTGYRNTEAFF. The CDR3 DNA reads TGTGCCATGGGGACAGGGTACAGGAACACTGAAGCTTTCTTT.

Notes on this clonotype: At one end the junction does not follow the germline gene, possibly because of a read error. The chain has TRBV27 and TRBJ1-2; 9 bases agree with TRBD1. Germline V gene data show CDR1 as MNHEY and CDR2 as SMNVEV (reference sequence). The CDR3 covers 13 residues. CDR3 nucleotide sequence: TGTGCCAGCAGGGACAGGGGTTCCTATGGCCACACCTTC. The encoded protein is CASRDRGSYGHTF.

The table lists this clonotype with a few counts. The chain's CDR3 is CASSPDTRTLHF. CDR3 DNA: TGTGCCAGCAGCCCCGACACTCGCACCCTCCACTTT. The rearrangement uses TRBV7-8 and TRBJ1-6; D not resolved. The V gene lost 5 bases and the J gene lost 14 bases, with 13 bases spanning the gap. CDR3 length: 12 amino acids. Germline V gene lookup returns CDR1 SGHVS and CDR2 FQNEAQ.

In its sample, this clonotype was seen many times. V gene TRBV5-1 combines with J gene TRBJ1-1; unclear D gene. This CDR3 is 16 amino acids long. The V end lost 3 bases, the J end lost 4 bases, and 19 bases lay between the germline ends. Germline CDR1 reads SGHRS; CDR2 reads YFSETQ. The CDR3 reads CASSSVSVGVGTEAFF. The CDR3 bases are TGCGCCAGCAGCTCGGTATCCGTTGGGGTTGGCACTGAAGCTTTCTTT.

At least ten counts were recorded for this clonotype. J is TRBJ2-7 and V is TRBV20-1; 7 bases line up with TRBD1. Germline CDR1 and CDR2: DFQATT and SNEGSKA (reference sequence). J gave up 7 bases and V 1 base, and 7 bases lay outside the gene matches. CDR3 length: 13 residues. CDR3 DNA sequence: TGCAGTGCTAGAGCCCCAAGGGGGCAGGAGCAGTACTTC. It codes for CSARAPRGQEQYF.

The rearrangement uses TRBV6-2 or TRBV6-3 and TRBJ2-7; 8 bases map to TRBD2. J lost 1 base, V lost 6 bases, and 8 bases had no gene match. Germline V CDR1 and CDR2: MNHEY, SVGEGT. The CDR3 runs 15 residues. This CDR3 reads CASRPASGRSYEQYF. Here the CDR3 DNA reads TGTGCCAGCAGACCGGCTAGCGGGCGGTCCTACGAGCAGTACTTC.

This clonotype was detected a few times. This chain links TRBV12-3 or TRBV12-4 with TRBJ2-7; D assignment may be TRBD1 or TRBD2 (5 bases each). There are 14 residues in the CDR3. Trimming left V 3 bases short and J 3 bases short, with 12 bases between. CDR3 sequence reads: CASSFIRGRYEQYF. In DNA form, the CDR3 reads TGTGCCAGCAGTTTTATCCGGGGCCGCTACGAGCAGTACTTC.

The chain uses TRBV6-6 and TRBJ2-2; 7 bases fit TRBD2. From germline, CDR1 is MNHNY and CDR2 SVGAGI (reference sequence). The CDR3 has 16 amino acids. Trimming took 2 bases from V and 4 from J; bases not matched to a gene: 7. The CDR3 DNA sequence: TGTGCCAGCAGTTACGGGGGGGATAGCGGCACCGGGGAGCTGTTTTTT. Its protein product is CASSYGGDSGTGELFF.

V is TRBV15 and J is TRBJ2-6, with 8 bases lining up with TRBD1. CDR3 length equals 18 residues. Trimming removed 3 bases from V and 0 bases from J; junction bases left unmatched: 7. Looked up from germline, CDR1 is LNHNV and CDR2 is YYDKDF (reference sequence). CDR3 region: CATSSPWGTGSGANVLTF. CDR3 bases: TGTGCCACCAGCAGTCCCTGGGGGACAGGCTCTGGGGCCAACGTCCTGACTTTC.

The V and J genes are TRBV5-6 and TRBJ1-1; the match to TRBD1 covers 7 bases. The CDR3 extends over 14 amino acids. CDR1 SGHDT and CDR2 YYEEEE come from the germline V gene. The V and J ends lost 5 bases and 3 bases, in that order; junction bases with no gene match: 7. CDR3 protein: CASRTTGTDTEAFF. CDR3 in DNA: TGTGCCAGCAGAACAACCGGGACAGACACTGAAGCTTTCTTT.